These 18 T cell receptor beta chains were sequenced from one sample in a study of blood T cell repertoires in COVID-19. TCRdb's table, derived via immunoSEQ multiplex PCR, lists solely in-frame clones and lacks some. The repertoire has around 52,000 clones, about 90% of them found once; the top ten carry around 21%. The material sequenced was peripheral blood. The receptor source for this set is an elderly woman with COVID-19, enrolled during active disease.

The V and J genes are TRBV10-2 and TRBJ2-7, with D possibly TRBD1 on 6 matching bases. V was trimmed by 6 bases and J by 5 bases, leaving 14 bases between them. This CDR3 contains 13 residues. Germline loops: CDR1 WSHSY, CDR2 SAAADI. CDR3 in amino acids: CASSATGIHEQYF. CDR3 in DNA: TGCGCCAGCAGCGCTACAGGGATCCACGAGCAGTACTTC.

The V gene is TRBV7-3, the J gene TRBJ1-6; D unclear. From germline, CDR1 is SGHTA and CDR2 FQGTGA. The CDR3 extends over 13 amino acids. V was shortened by 2 bases and J by 10 bases, with 9 bases between the two germline ends. CDR3 bases: TGTGCCAGCAGCTTACAGAGGGAGTCACCCCTCCACTTT. This sequence encodes CASSLQRESPLHF.

Comment on this clone: Compared with germline, one end of the junction differs, possibly owing to a read error. The chain uses TRBV5-6 and TRBJ1-5, with D maybe TRBD1 (5 bases). Germline V CDR1 and CDR2: SGHDT, YYEEEE. The CDR3 extends over 17 amino acids. The CDR3 DNA sequence: TGTGCCAGCAGTTTGGGTAGTGGGGCGTATAGCAATCAGCCCCAGCATTTT. Amino acids: CASSLGSGAYSNQPQHF.

The V and J genes are TRBV4-1 and TRBJ2-3; the match to TRBD2 covers 9 bases. CDR1 is MGHRA and CDR2 is YSYEKL in the germline V gene. The CDR3 contains 18 residues. The V segment lost 4 bases and the J segment 6 bases; nucleotides outside the gene matches: 17. The chain's CDR3 is CASSPSIHSGGGGDTQYF. CDR3 DNA sequence: TGCGCCAGCAGCCCGTCAATCCATAGCGGGGGTGGTGGTGATACGCAGTATTTT.

The chain has TRBV19 and TRBJ2-2, with 9 bases fitting TRBD2. Germline-derived CDR1 and CDR2 are LNHDA and SQIVND (reference sequence). J lost 6 bases, V lost 5 bases, and 10 bases had no gene match. The CDR3 has 16 amino acids. The chain's CDR3 is CASSSRRTSVSGELFF. The CDR3 coding sequence is TGTGCCAGTAGTTCAAGACGGACTAGCGTATCCGGGGAGCTGTTTTTT.

V usage is TRBV6-5 and J usage is TRBJ2-3, with D possibly TRBD2 on 5 matching bases. This CDR3 is 12 amino acids long. V lost 5 bases, J lost 9 bases, and 12 bases lay in between. Germline V gene sequence: CDR1 MNHEY, CDR2 SVGAGI. CDR3 protein: CASSQTRGTQYF. As DNA, the CDR3 is TGTGCCAGCAGTCAAACTCGGGGAACGCAGTATTTT.

In this sample, this clone turned up once. The V call is TRBV28, the J call TRBJ1-2, with D perhaps TRBD1 (6 bases). Trimming removed 6 bases from V and 2 bases from J, with 16 bases in between. The CDR3 totals 15 residues. The V gene's germline CDR1 is MDHEN and CDR2 SYDVKM. CDR3 region: CASSLGQRANYGYTF. CDR3 DNA: TGTGCCAGCAGCCTCGGACAGAGGGCGAACTATGGCTACACCTTC.

The chain recombines TRBV19 with TRBJ1-5; TRBD1 might be the D (5 bases). Per the germline V gene, CDR1 is LNHDA and CDR2 is SQIVND (reference sequence). The CDR3 extends over 15 amino acids. The V and J ends lost 10 bases and 0 bases respectively, with 16 bases between them. The CDR3 nucleotides read TGTGCCACCGCCGGGGGGGACTATAGCAATCAGCCCCAGCATTTT. Protein product: CATAGGDYSNQPQHF.

The CDR3 spells CASSEQGSYGYTF. For the CDR3, the DNA is TGTGCCAGTAGTGAGCAGGGAAGCTATGGCTACACCTTC. V and J are TRBV19 and TRBJ1-2; possible D gene TRBD1, 5 bases. Between the trimmed V and J ends, which lost 5 bases and 4 bases, there was a span of 11 bases. Germline V lookup: CDR1 LNHDA, CDR2 SQIVND (reference sequence). CDR3 length equals 13 residues.

The chain has TRBV19 and TRBJ2-7; 10 bases agree with TRBD1. This CDR3 spans 14 amino acids. Germline V gene sequence: CDR1 LNHDA, CDR2 SQIVND (reference sequence). V trimming: 9 bases; J trimming: 5 bases; junction bases outside the gene matches: 10. CDR3 sequence reads: CASRPVGQGNEQYF. The CDR3 coding sequence is TGTGCCAGCCGACCCGTGGGACAGGGGAACGAGCAGTACTTC. The whole variable domain, remainder taken from reference TRBV19 and TRBJ2-7, is DGGITQSPKYLFRKEGQNVTLSCEQNLNHDAMYWYRQDPGQGLRLIYYSQIVNDFQKGDIAEGYSVSREKKESFPLTVTSAQKNPTAFYLCASRPVGQGNEQYFGPGTRLTVT.

This sequence joins TRBV7-9 and TRBJ2-2, with 10 bases lining up with TRBD1. Trimming removed 4 bases from V and 2 bases from J; junction bases left unmatched: 1. The CDR3 contains 15 residues. The germline gives CDR1 SEHNR, CDR2 FQNEAQ (reference sequence). CDR3 DNA: TGTGCCAGCAGCTCGACAGGGGGCAACACCGGGGAGCTGTTTTTT. Protein: CASSSTGGNTGELFF.

The chain couples TRBV18 to TRBJ1-1; the D gene is possibly TRBD1 (6 bases). V lost 2 bases and J 2 bases, leaving 9 bases between the germline ends. CDR3 length: 14 amino acids. Per germline, CDR1 KGHSH and CDR2 LQKENI. The CDR3 DNA reads as TGTGCCAGCTCACCAGGACAGACCAACACTGAAGCTTTCTTT. Its translation is CASSPGQTNTEAFF.

This clone has only one observation. CDR3 region: CASSMGSHNSPLHF. CDR3 nucleotides: TGTGCCAGTAGTATGGGCAGCCATAATTCACCCCTCCACTTT. The chain links TRBV19 to TRBJ1-6, with unresolved D. This CDR3 is 14 amino acids long. The germline CDR1 and CDR2 sequences are LNHDA and SQIVND (reference sequence). V lost 3 bases to trimming and J lost 5 bases, with 8 bases between them.

The chain is built from TRBV5-6 and TRBJ1-2, with 7 nucleotides matching TRBD1. The J segment lost 7 bases and the V segment lost 6 bases, leaving 3 bases of the junction unmatched. Per germline, CDR1 SGHDT and CDR2 YYEEEE. This CDR3 contains 11 residues. Written as DNA, the CDR3 is TGTGCCAGCACGACAGGGTTTGGCTACACCTTC. Translation: CASTTGFGYTF.

The chain employs TRBV5-4 and TRBJ2-7, with a possible D match to TRBD2 (7 bases). The CDR3 totals 15 residues. Germline V lookup: CDR1 SGHNT, CDR2 YYREEE (reference sequence). Trimming pared 0 bases from V and 3 bases from J, leaving 13 bases between. In nucleotides, the CDR3 is TGTGCCAGCAGCTTGGCCACCGGGGGGCACTACGAGCAGTACTTC. It encodes CASSLATGGHYEQYF.

The rearrangement joins TRBV7-2 to TRBJ2-7, with 12 bases fitting TRBD1. V dropped 0 bases and J dropped 6; count of bases not matched to a gene: 6. CDR1 is SGHTA, CDR2 FQGNSA, per germline. The CDR3 runs to 16 residues. The CDR3 bases are TGTGCCAGCAGCTTAGCGACCCGGGACAGGGGGCGCGAGCAGTACTTC. Translating it yields CASSLATRDRGREQYF. Full variable domain (rest looked up from reference TRBV7-2 and TRBJ2-7): GAGVSQSPSNKVTEKGKDVELRCDPISGHTALYWYRQSLGQGLEFLIYFQGNSAPDKSGLPSDRFSAERTGGSVSTLTIQRTQQEDSAVYLCASSLATRDRGREQYFGPGTRLTVT.

This clone was observed at least ten times. The rearrangement joins TRBV27 to TRBJ2-1; the D gene is possibly TRBD2 (6 bases). There are 15 residues in the CDR3. Germline V lookup: CDR1 MNHEY, CDR2 SMNVEV (reference sequence). Trimming took off 6 bases at V and 0 bases at J, with 12 bases between the two ends. The CDR3, as DNA: TGTGCCAGCAGACTTACTAGCTTCTCCTACAATGAGCAGTTCTTC. Translating it yields CASRLTSFSYNEQFF.

The genes are TRBV29-1 and TRBJ2-7, with D possibly TRBD2 on 6 matching bases. The CDR3 sequence is 15 residues long. Trimming shortened V by 6 bases and J by 5 bases, and 23 bases separated the two germline ends. CDR1 SQVTM and CDR2 ANQGSEA come from the germline V gene. CDR3 nucleotides: TGCAGCGTCAAGTCGGTGGGGGGAATAGTACACGAGCAGTACTTC. This sequence encodes CSVKSVGGIVHEQYF.